Sequencing of this TCR beta chain was carried out in a study of blood T cell repertoires in COVID-19. Study overall: The samples span acute and convalescent COVID-19 from the United States, Italy and Spain. Nucleic acid was either cDNA or gDNA, and it came from T cells, B-cell-depleted T cells, or PBMCs.

Patients from Seattle were sampled longitudinally, starting during active infection. Original processing notes: Scientists estimated how many nucleated cells there were by amplifying reference gene primers. The data were produced by immunoSEQ multiplex PCR, yet TCRdb's version contains in-frame clones alone and is incomplete. That table is the source of V, J and clone size, and D and trimming were worked out from the DNA. The table records about 300,000 clones, about 88% of them present only once. The V gene end was trimmed by 6 bases and the J gene end by 6 bases; junction bases not matched to a gene: 16. Germline CDR1 and CDR2: LGHDT and YNNKEL (reference sequence). CDR3 size: 18 residues.

This clonotype was sampled from a human donor with COVID-19, enrolled during active disease. The donor label of this sample is uncertain. The chain recombines TRBV3-1 (or the pseudogene TRBV3-2) with TRBJ2-7, with 14 bases fitting TRBD2. The sequenced sample consisted of peripheral blood. The CDR3: CASSLLPGLAGVSGEQYF. For the CDR3, the DNA is TGTGCCAGCAGTCTCCTGCCGGGACTAGCGGGAGTATCAGGCGAGCAGTACTTC.